The 10 T cell receptor beta chains presented below share a single source sample, sequenced in a study of shared clonotypes between healthy human individuals. Method: immunoSEQ multiplex PCR; TCRdb's copy keeps in-frame clones and lacks some. The sample lists millions of clones, 90% to 95% seen once, with over 1.5% in the top ten. Positive CCR7 selection of CD45RO-negative cells yielded the naive CD8 cells, and terminally differentiated effector memory CD45RA+ cells were excluded. The sample consisted of naive CD8+ T cells from PBMCs. The receptors shown here come from a young man in good health. Some clones in this sample may be carry-over from other donors' samples.

CDR3 sequence: CASSLRGGDNYGYTF. The CDR3 coding sequence is TGTGCCAGCAGCTTGCGGGGGGGAGATAACTATGGCTACACCTTC. The V call is TRBV5-4, the J call TRBJ1-2, with a weak D call TRBD1 (5 bases). Germline assignment: CDR1 SGHNT and CDR2 YYREEE (reference sequence). This CDR3 has 15 residues. V was pared by 1 base and J by 1 base, with 11 bases between.

The gene calls are TRBV7-9 and TRBJ1-2, with D maybe TRBD1 (6 bases). The germline V and J ends were trimmed by 8 bases and 5 bases, with 12 bases remaining between them. The CDR3 is 12 residues long. Germline CDR1 SEHNR, CDR2 FQNEAQ (reference sequence). The CDR3 sequence is CASSGQRYGYTF. The CDR3, as DNA: TGTGCCAGCTCGGGACAACGTTATGGCTACACCTTC.

The chain carries TRBV7-7 and TRBJ2-1; D unclear. The germline V gene encodes CDR1 SSHAT and CDR2 FNYEAQ (reference sequence). The CDR3 sequence is 14 residues long. Between the trimmed V and J ends, which lost 1 base and 5 bases, there was a span of 9 bases. The CDR3 loop is CASSLGSANNEQFF. The DNA of the CDR3 is TGTGCCAGCAGCTTAGGGAGCGCTAACAATGAGCAGTTCTTC.

The chain combines TRBV11-2 with TRBJ1-2; 11 bases are a match to TRBD1. The V gene's germline CDR1 is SGHAT and CDR2 FQNNGV. Trimming at V came to 1 base and at J to 5 bases, leaving 9 bases not matched to a gene. This CDR3 contains 17 residues. The CDR3: CASSLGTGGLIRYGYTF. As DNA, the CDR3 is TGTGCCAGCAGCTTAGGGACAGGGGGCCTCATTAGGTATGGCTACACCTTC.

This chain links TRBV19 with TRBJ2-1; 7 nucleotides match TRBD1. Germline trimming cut 5 bases from V and 6 bases from J; bases unmatched to any gene: 4. Germline CDR1 LNHDA, CDR2 SQIVND (reference sequence). The CDR3 has 13 residues. For the CDR3, the DNA is TGTGCCAGTAGTCTTTGGGACAGCAATGAGCAGTTCTTC. Protein product: CASSLWDSNEQFF.

J is TRBJ2-1 and V is TRBV7-3, with 7 positions matching TRBD2. CDR1 is SGHTA and CDR2 is FQGTGA in the germline V gene. J lost 0 bases, V lost 1 base, and 6 bases had no gene match. The CDR3 is made up of 17 amino acids. In DNA form, the CDR3 reads TGTGCCAGCAGCTTAATGTCCCGGACTAGCTCCTACAATGAGCAGTTCTTC. Its translation is CASSLMSRTSSYNEQFF.

V and J are TRBV13 and TRBJ2-7; maybe TRBD2 (5 bases). In germline, CDR1 is PRHDT, CDR2 FYEKMQ (reference sequence). CDR3 size: 13 residues. The germline V and J ends were trimmed by 5 bases and 3 bases, with 11 bases remaining between them. The CDR3 DNA follows: TGTGCCAGCAGCACCCGCGGGTACTACGAGCAGTACTTC. This codes for CASSTRGYYEQYF.

This clone occurred once. CDR3 DNA: TGTGCCAGCAGCTTAAAACTAGCGGGAGGAATCGGTGAGCAGTTCTTC. This codes for CASSLKLAGGIGEQFF. The genes are TRBV11-2 and TRBJ2-1; TRBD2 aligns across 12 bases. V was clipped by 2 bases and J by 9 bases; unmatched bases: 8. The germline CDR1 and CDR2 sequences are SGHAT and FQNNGV. This CDR3 comprises 16 residues.

The rearrangement uses TRBV27 and TRBJ2-3, with a tentative D call TRBD1 (6 bases). The CDR3 spans 15 residues. Germline V gene sequence: CDR1 MNHEY, CDR2 SMNVEV (reference sequence). V was shortened by 4 bases and J by 6 bases, with 17 bases between the two germline ends. CDR3 sequence: CASSSLDRPYDTQYF. The CDR3 coding sequence is TGTGCCAGCAGTTCCCTCGACAGGCCTTACGATACGCAGTATTTT.

With regard to this clone: The same CDR3 arises from other DNA sequences in this sample as well. The V and J genes are TRBV19 and TRBJ1-1; D unclear. V lost 5 bases to trimming and J lost 1 base, with 11 bases between them. The germline V gene encodes CDR1 LNHDA and CDR2 SQIVND (reference sequence). The CDR3 covers 14 residues. CDR3 sequence: CASSPRTANTEAFF. The CDR3 DNA reads TGTGCCAGTAGTCCCCGGACGGCGAACACTGAAGCTTTCTTT.